This T cell receptor beta chain appears in the sequencing data of a study of T cells in tuberculosis. At the level of the study: CD1B tetramers identified T cells specific for mycobacterial lipid GMM.

Germline values: CDR1 LNHDA, CDR2 SQIVND (reference sequence). The CDR3 extends over 14 amino acids. V was trimmed by 6 bases and J by 2 bases, leaving 13 bases between them. The time point denotes: new active TB diagnosis, blood taken before or within 7 days of starting treatment. HIV-seronegative South African adults aged 18 years or older had newly diagnosed active tuberculosis. Points on this clone: Distinct nucleotide sequences in the sample also encode this CDR3.

The protocol was immunoSEQ multiplex PCR, while the TCRdb copy is restricted to in-frame clones and leaves out a portion. The sample holds 25,000 to 35,000 clones, approximately 90% seen once. The specimen was PBMCs, collected at tuberculosis diagnosis. This clonotype was obtained from an adult with tuberculosis. The genes are TRBV19 and TRBJ1-1; maybe TRBD1 (6 bases). In DNA, the CDR3 is TGTGCCAGTAGCCCACCGACAGGTAACACTGAAGCTTTCTTT. The encoded protein is CASSPPTGNTEAFF.